The rows below give T cell receptor beta chains drawn from one sample of a study of shared clonotypes between healthy human individuals. TCRdb's table, derived via immunoSEQ multiplex PCR, lists solely in-frame clones and lacks some. The sample has around 700,000 clones; about two thirds are singletons. Material for sequencing was memory CD4+ T cells sorted from blood. These receptors were obtained from a woman aged 25 to 39 in good health. CDR3s include the opening cysteine and the closing phenylalanine or tryptophan. The D gene is left open where the match is weak. The size field is filled for only some rows; it gives once, few, many or a size class.

abundance,j_gene,v_gene,d_gene,CDR3aa,CDR3nt
few,TRBJ1-2,TRBV7-2,TRBD1,CASSYQFGTDYGYTF,TGTGCCAGCAGCTACCAATTCGGGACAGACTATGGCTACACCTTC
-,TRBJ2-7,TRBV11-2,-,CASSLRSVAALSYEQYF,TGTGCCAGCAGCCTCAGGTCGGTAGCGGCGCTATCCTACGAGCAGTACTTC
few,TRBJ2-7,TRBV6-1,TRBD1,CASSENRGSPYEQYF,TGTGCCAGCAGTGAGAACAGGGGGAGTCCCTACGAGCAGTACTTC
-,TRBJ2-5,TRBV4-2,-,CASSQVRADRKETQYF,TGTGCCAGCAGCCAAGTTCGCGCGGACCGAAAAGAGACCCAGTACTTC
few,TRBJ2-7,TRBV2,TRBD2,CASSSRDSGSYEQYF,TGTGCCAGCAGCTCCAGAGATAGCGGGAGCTACGAGCAGTACTTC
-,TRBJ2-1,TRBV5-4,TRBD2,CASSGGGRHEQFF,TGTGCCAGCAGCGGGGGAGGGCGCCATGAGCAGTTCTTC
-,TRBJ2-3,TRBV18,-,CASSPALSGTDTQYF,TGTGCCAGCTCACCCGCCCTTTCGGGCACAGATACGCAGTATTTT
-,TRBJ1-2,TRBV10-3,-,CAIRRDGAANYGYTF,TGTGCCATCAGGAGGGACGGTGCAGCTAACTATGGCTACACCTTC
once,TRBJ1-5,TRBV28,-,CASRNPSRAPYQPQHF,TGTGCCAGCAGAAATCCCTCCCGGGCTCCTTATCAGCCCCAGCATTTT
-,TRBJ1-2,TRBV28,-,CASSSGSVYGYTF,TGTGCCAGCAGTTCAGGATCGGTCTATGGCTACACCTTC
few,TRBJ2-7,TRBV6-1,TRBD1,CASSEVPGQGFEQYF,TGTGCCAGCAGTGAAGTCCCGGGACAGGGGTTTGAGCAGTACTTC
-,TRBJ1-1,TRBV6-5,-,CASSLPGPNTEAFF,TGTGCCAGCAGTCTCCCGGGGCCGAACACTGAAGCTTTCTTT
-,TRBJ2-7,TRBV6-6,-,CASSPTTGEQYF,TGTGCCAGCAGCCCGACAACAGGGGAGCAGTACTTC
-,TRBJ2-1,TRBV5-1,-,CASSLVAPSNEQFF,TGCGCCAGCAGCTTGGTTGCTCCTAGTAATGAGCAGTTCTTC
-,TRBJ1-2,TRBV11-2,-,CASSRDRNYGYTF,TGTGCCAGCAGCCGCGACAGAAACTATGGCTACACCTTC
-,TRBJ1-1,TRBV6-1,TRBD1,CASSGWTGDTEAFF,TGTGCCAGCAGTGGGTGGACAGGGGACACTGAAGCTTTCTTT
-,TRBJ2-2,TRBV5-1,-,CASPQGGDTGELFF,TGCGCCAGCCCCCAGGGGGGAGACACCGGGGAGCTGTTTTTT
-,TRBJ2-1,TRBV11-3,-,CASSLGREYNEQFF,TGTGCCAGCAGCTTAGGCCGGGAGTACAATGAGCAGTTCTTC
-,TRBJ1-2,TRBV5-1,-,CASRIMVDRTGGYTF,TGCGCCAGCAGAATCATGGTCGATCGGACGGGTGGCTACACCTTC
-,TRBJ1-4,TRBV5-1,TRBD1,CASSPGQGYEKLFF,TGCGCCAGCAGCCCGGGACAGGGATATGAAAAACTGTTTTTT
-,TRBJ2-1,TRBV2,-,CASSVSGYNEQFF,TGTGCCAGCAGTGTTTCGGGGTACAATGAGCAGTTCTTC
-,TRBJ1-1,TRBV14,-,CASSPTGRPEAFF,TGTGCCAGCAGCCCAACAGGGAGGCCTGAAGCTTTCTTT
-,TRBJ2-1,TRBV18,TRBD2,CASSQRLARHEQFF,TGTGCCAGCTCACAAAGACTAGCAAGGCATGAGCAGTTCTTC
-,TRBJ1-1,TRBV10-1,-,CASSEGNMGEAFF,TGCGCCAGCAGTGAGGGGAACATGGGAGAAGCTTTCTTT
-,TRBJ2-1,TRBV9,TRBD2,CASSVVPQTSGPYNEQFF,TGTGCCAGCAGCGTGGTACCCCAGACTAGCGGGCCGTACAATGAGCAGTTCTTC
few,TRBJ2-1,TRBV11-2,-,CASSSSRWEQFF,TGTGCCAGCAGCTCCTCCCGGTGGGAGCAGTTCTTC
-,TRBJ1-1,TRBV11-3,-,CASSLVATSEAFF,TGTGCCAGCAGCTTAGTGGCGACCAGTGAAGCTTTCTTT
once,TRBJ1-1,TRBV19,-,CASSETGTVNTEAFF,TGTGCCAGTAGTGAAACCGGGACGGTGAACACTGAAGCTTTCTTT
-,TRBJ2-1,TRBV7-8,-,CASRSLEGRGEQFF,TGTGCCAGCAGATCACTAGAGGGGCGGGGTGAGCAGTTCTTC
-,TRBJ2-2,TRBV11-2,-,CASSLSWDTGELFF,TGTGCCAGCAGCTTATCGTGGGACACCGGGGAGCTGTTTTTT
-,TRBJ1-2,TRBV6-1,-,CASSVLQTALVTDGYTF,TGTGCCAGCAGTGTCTTACAGACCGCCCTAGTGACCGATGGCTACACCTTC
-,TRBJ2-5,TRBV18,-,CASSPPSFQETQYF,TGTGCCAGCTCACCACCGTCGTTCCAAGAGACCCAGTACTTC
-,TRBJ2-7,TRBV10-1,TRBD2,CASSPQRSGRIYEQYF,TGCGCCAGCAGTCCCCAACGGAGCGGGAGGATCTACGAGCAGTACTTC
-,TRBJ1-2,TRBV5-1,TRBD1,CASSSDRGGIYGYTF,TGCGCCAGCAGCTCCGACAGGGGTGGTATCTATGGCTACACCTTC
few,TRBJ1-2,TRBV27,TRBD1,CASSLSTGGGYTF,TGTGCCAGCAGTTTATCCACAGGGGGCGGCTACACCTTC
-,TRBJ2-7,TRBV5-1,-,CASSPLTGYEQYF,TGCGCCAGCAGCCCGCTGACTGGCTACGAGCAGTACTTC
few,TRBJ2-7,TRBV2,TRBD1,CASSGTAYEQYF,TGTGCCAGCTCCGGGACAGCCTACGAGCAGTACTTC
-,TRBJ1-4,TRBV28,-,CASSLKQGAGEKLFF,TGTGCCAGCAGTCTGAAACAGGGTGCTGGTGAAAAACTGTTTTTT
-,TRBJ2-6,TRBV12-1,-,CASSLRSIGQSRANVLTF,TGTGCCAGCAGCCTACGGTCTATAGGACAAAGTCGGGCCAACGTCCTGACTTTC
-,TRBJ2-2,TRBV28,-,CASSLPVGELFF,TGTGCCAGCAGTTTACCTGTCGGGGAGCTGTTTTTT
many,TRBJ1-4,TRBV18,TRBD1,CASSPGQGTEKLFF,TGTGCCAGCTCACCGGGACAGGGGACTGAAAAACTGTTTTTT
-,TRBJ2-7,TRBV7-2,TRBD2,CASSLEASGTYEQYF,TGTGCCAGCAGCTTAGAGGCTAGCGGTACCTACGAGCAGTACTTC
-,TRBJ1-1,TRBV6-6,-,CASSTLGTSLLPKAFF,TGTGCCAGCAGCACTCTAGGGACCTCTCTCCTCCCCAAAGCTTTCTTT
many,TRBJ2-2,TRBV5-8,TRBD1,CASSTGQGIGELFF,TGTGCCAGCAGCACCGGACAGGGGATAGGGGAGCTGTTTTTT
-,TRBJ2-1,TRBV28,TRBD1,CASSPDRAWSLSQFF,TGTGCCAGCAGCCCGGACAGGGCCTGGTCTCTCTCACAGTTCTTC
-,TRBJ1-1,TRBV5-1,-,CASPLPGLQRETERTEAFF,TGCGCCAGCCCCTTACCGGGACTCCAAAGGGAGACCGAACGGACTGAAGCTTTCTTT
few,TRBJ2-7,TRBV11-2,-,CASSILGLEQYF,TGTGCCAGCAGCATCCTAGGGCTCGAGCAGTACTTC